This T cell receptor beta chain was retrieved from a study of OX40 agonist ivuxolimab in advanced cancers. The wider study: Patients achieving partial responses numbered three: one hepatocellular carcinoma case and two cutaneous melanoma cases. Study-level points and caveats: Clonal expansion was among the lowest in partial responders at 0.1-3.0 mg/kg, especially CD8+. The CD4+ and CD8+ T cells in the blood had expanded clonally by week 6 at 0.1 to 3.0 mg/kg. Part of the nonresponder group also had normalized T-cell clonal expansion that was low.

This clone was recorded a few times. Antigen: not known. The protocol was immunoSEQ multiplex PCR, while the TCRdb copy is restricted to in-frame clones and leaves out a portion. This table has just over 40,000 clones, 85% appearing once. V dropped 3 bases and J dropped 7; count of bases not matched to a gene: 4. This CDR3 comprises 14 residues. CDR1 is SGHRS and CDR2 is YFSETQ in the germline V gene. The rearrangement uses TRBV5-1 and TRBJ1-1, with TRBD1 matching 12 bases. The starting material was CD4+ or CD8+ T cells sorted from blood, obtained in a trial of the OX40 agonist ivuxolimab. The source is an adult with an advanced solid tumor such as melanoma, head and neck, liver or kidney cancer. The CDR3 here is CASSWGQGALEAFF. DNA of the CDR3: TGCGCCAGCAGCTGGGGACAGGGGGCCCTTGAAGCTTTCTTT.